What follows is one T cell receptor (beta chain) and its context. The sample is drawn from a study of blood T cell repertoires in COVID-19. Study-wide background: Acute and convalescent COVID-19 samples came from the United States, Italy and Spain.

The data were produced by immunoSEQ multiplex PCR, yet TCRdb's version contains in-frame clones alone and is incomplete. The sample contains about 180,000 clones, 75% to 85% of which appear only once. The CDR3 has 14 residues. CDR1 SGHRS and CDR2 YFSETQ come from the germline V gene. V lost 0 bases and J lost 3; bases outside the gene matches: 3. The TCR comes from a human donor in a cohort sampled during active COVID-19. Material for sequencing was peripheral blood. The rearrangement links TRBV5-1 to TRBJ2-7, with 7 bases matching TRBD1. The DNA for the CDR3 is TGCGCCAGCAGCTTGGCCCGACAGGGCTACGAGCAGTACTTC. Its translation is CASSLARQGYEQYF.